The T cell receptor (beta chain) under discussion was sequenced for a study of blood T cell repertoires in COVID-19. Germline CDR1 SEHNR, CDR2 FQNEAQ (reference sequence). The CDR3 is 16 amino acids. With 5 bases removed from V and 0 bases from J, the gap between germline ends came to 16 bases. Sequencing used immunoSEQ multiplex PCR; TCRdb keeps in-frame clones, though not all of them. The sample shows 250,000 to 300,000 clones, under 95% of them seen only once. V and J are TRBV7-9 and TRBJ1-2; TRBD1 is a possible D gene (5 bases). Sequencing was done on a sample of PBMCs or T cells enriched from blood (not recorded which). The receptor was isolated from a woman between 35 and 50 years old with acute COVID-19. The CDR3, as DNA: TGTGCCAGCAGCCAAAATGGGGCCCCCTCTAACTATGGCTACACCTTC. This gives the protein CASSQNGAPSNYGYTF.